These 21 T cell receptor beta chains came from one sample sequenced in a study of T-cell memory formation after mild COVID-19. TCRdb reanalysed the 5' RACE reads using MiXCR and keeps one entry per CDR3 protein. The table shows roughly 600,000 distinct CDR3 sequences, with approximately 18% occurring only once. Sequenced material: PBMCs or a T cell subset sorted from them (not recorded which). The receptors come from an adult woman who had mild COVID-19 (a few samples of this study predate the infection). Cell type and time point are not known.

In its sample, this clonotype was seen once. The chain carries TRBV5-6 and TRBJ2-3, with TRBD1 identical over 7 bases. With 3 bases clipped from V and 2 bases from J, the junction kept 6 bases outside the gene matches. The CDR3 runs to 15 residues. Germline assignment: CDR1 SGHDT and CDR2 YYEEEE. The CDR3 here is CASSSWTGATDTQYF. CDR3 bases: TGTGCCAGCAGCTCCTGGACAGGAGCCACAGATACGCAGTATTTT.

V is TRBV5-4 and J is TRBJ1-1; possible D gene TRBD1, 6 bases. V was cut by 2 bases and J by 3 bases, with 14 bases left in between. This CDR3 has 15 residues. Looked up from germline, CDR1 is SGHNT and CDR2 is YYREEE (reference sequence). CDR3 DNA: TGTGCCAGCAGCTTACAGGGAGGAATAGACACTGAAGCTTTCTTT. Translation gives CASSLQGGIDTEAFF.

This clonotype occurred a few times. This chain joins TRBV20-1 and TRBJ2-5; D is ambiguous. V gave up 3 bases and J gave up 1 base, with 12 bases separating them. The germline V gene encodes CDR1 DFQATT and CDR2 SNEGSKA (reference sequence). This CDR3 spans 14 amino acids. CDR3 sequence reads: CSASGQIIQETQYF. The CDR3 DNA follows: TGCAGTGCTAGTGGTCAGATTATCCAAGAGACCCAGTACTTC.

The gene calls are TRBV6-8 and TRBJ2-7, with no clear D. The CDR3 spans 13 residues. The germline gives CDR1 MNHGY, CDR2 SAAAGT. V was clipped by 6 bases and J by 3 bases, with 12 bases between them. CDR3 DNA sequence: TGTGCCAGCAGAATACAGACGATCTACGAGCAGTACTTC. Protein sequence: CASRIQTIYEQYF.

The CDR3 reads CSVRYRGRDEKLFF. The CDR3 DNA reads as TGCAGCGTTAGATACAGGGGGCGTGATGAAAAACTGTTTTTT. This chain joins TRBV29-1 and TRBJ1-4; 9 positions match TRBD1. Germline values: CDR1 SQVTM, CDR2 ANQGSEA. The CDR3 loop spans 14 amino acids. The junction had 7 bases not matched to a gene; V was cut back by 5 bases and J by 6 bases. Filled out from reference TRBV29-1 and TRBJ1-4, the complete variable domain reads SAVISQKPSRDICQRGTSLTIQCQVDSQVTMMFWYRQQPGQSLTLIATANQGSEATYESGFVIDKFPISRPNLTFSTLTVSNMSPEDSSIYLCSVRYRGRDEKLFFGSGTQLSVL.

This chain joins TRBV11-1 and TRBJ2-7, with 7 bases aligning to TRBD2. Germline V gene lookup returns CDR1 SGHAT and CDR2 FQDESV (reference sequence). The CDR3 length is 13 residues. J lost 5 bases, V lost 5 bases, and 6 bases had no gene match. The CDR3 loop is CASSPGRSNEQYF. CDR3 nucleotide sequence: TGTGCCAGCAGCCCCGGGAGGAGCAACGAGCAGTACTTC.

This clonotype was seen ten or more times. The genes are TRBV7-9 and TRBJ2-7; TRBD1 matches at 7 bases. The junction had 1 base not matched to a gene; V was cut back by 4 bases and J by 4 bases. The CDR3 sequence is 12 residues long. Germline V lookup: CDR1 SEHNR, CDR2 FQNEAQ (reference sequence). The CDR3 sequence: CASSSTGYEQYF. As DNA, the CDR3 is TGTGCCAGCAGCTCGACAGGGTACGAGCAGTACTTC.

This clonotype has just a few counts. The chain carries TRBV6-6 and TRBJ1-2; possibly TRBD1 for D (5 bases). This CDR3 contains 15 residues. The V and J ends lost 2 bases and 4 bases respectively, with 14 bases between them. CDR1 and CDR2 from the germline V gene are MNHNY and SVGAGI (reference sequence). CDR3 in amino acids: CASSYGAWEPYGYTF. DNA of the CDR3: TGTGCCAGCAGTTACGGGGCCTGGGAACCCTATGGCTACACCTTC.

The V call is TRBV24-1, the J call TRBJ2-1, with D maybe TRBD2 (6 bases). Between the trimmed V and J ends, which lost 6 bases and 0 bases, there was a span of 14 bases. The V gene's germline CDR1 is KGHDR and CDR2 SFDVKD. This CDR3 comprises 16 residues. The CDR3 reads CATSRLGGSSYNEQFF. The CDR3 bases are TGTGCCACCAGTAGGTTGGGGGGTAGCTCCTACAATGAGCAGTTCTTC.

In nucleotides, the CDR3 is TGCAGTGCTAGGGTGTCGGATGTGGGAAACACCATATATTTT. This sequence encodes CSARVSDVGNTIYF. The J gene is TRBJ1-3, the V gene TRBV20-1; D gene uncertain. Trimming stripped 3 bases from V and 4 bases from J, with 13 bases between. Germline loops: CDR1 DFQATT, CDR2 SNEGSKA (reference sequence). This CDR3 has 14 residues.

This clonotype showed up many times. CDR3 coding DNA: TGTGCCAGCAGCCCACTAGCGGGGGGGCGAGATGAGCAGTTCTTC. This sequence encodes CASSPLAGGRDEQFF. This chain connects TRBV6-5 to TRBJ2-1; 13 bases fit TRBD2. Germline V CDR1 and CDR2: MNHEY, SVGAGI. The CDR3 runs to 15 residues. Losses at the gene ends were 6 bases for V and 8 bases for J; bases not matched to a gene: 7.

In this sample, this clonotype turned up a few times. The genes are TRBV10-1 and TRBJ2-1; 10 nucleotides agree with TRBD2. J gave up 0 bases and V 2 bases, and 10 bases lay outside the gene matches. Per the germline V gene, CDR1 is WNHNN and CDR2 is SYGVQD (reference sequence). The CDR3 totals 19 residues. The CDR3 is CASSETGTSVYSSYNEQFF. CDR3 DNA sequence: TGCGCCAGCAGTGAGACCGGGACTAGCGTATACAGCTCCTACAATGAGCAGTTCTTC.

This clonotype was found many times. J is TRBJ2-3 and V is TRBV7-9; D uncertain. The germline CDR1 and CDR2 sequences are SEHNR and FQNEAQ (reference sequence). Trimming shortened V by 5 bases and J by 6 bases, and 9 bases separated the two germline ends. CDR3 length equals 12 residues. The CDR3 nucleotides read TGTGCCAGCAGCCCTCTAGTGGATACGCAGTATTTT. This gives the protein CASSPLVDTQYF.

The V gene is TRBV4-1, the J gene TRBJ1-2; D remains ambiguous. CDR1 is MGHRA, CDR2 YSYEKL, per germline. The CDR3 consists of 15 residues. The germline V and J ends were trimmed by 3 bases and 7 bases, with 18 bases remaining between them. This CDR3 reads CASSHTFRARGGYTF. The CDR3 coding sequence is TGCGCCAGCAGCCACACCTTCCGGGCCCGGGGTGGCTACACCTTC.

The CDR3, as DNA: TGTGCCAGCAGTGAATATGGGACAGGGGGCTCCCTGAACACTGAAGCTTTCTTT. Amino acids: CASSEYGTGGSLNTEAFF. V usage is TRBV6-1 and J usage is TRBJ1-1, with 12 nucleotides matching TRBD1. The CDR3 extends over 18 amino acids. Germline V CDR1 and CDR2: MNHNS, SASEGT. Trimming cost V 2 bases and J 0 bases; bases outside gene matches: 7.

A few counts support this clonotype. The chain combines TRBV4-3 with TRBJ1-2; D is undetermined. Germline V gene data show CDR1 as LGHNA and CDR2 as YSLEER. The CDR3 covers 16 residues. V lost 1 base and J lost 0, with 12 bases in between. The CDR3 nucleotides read TGCGCCAGCAGCCAAGCTCTGGGGTTGACTAACTATGGCTACACCTTC. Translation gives CASSQALGLTNYGYTF.

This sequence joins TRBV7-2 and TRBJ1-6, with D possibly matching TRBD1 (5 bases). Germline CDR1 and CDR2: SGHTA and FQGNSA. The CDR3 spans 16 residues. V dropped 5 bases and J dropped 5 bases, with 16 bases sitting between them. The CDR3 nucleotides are TGTGCCAGCAGCCCCCAACCGGGACGGAATAATTCACCCCTCCACTTT. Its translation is CASSPQPGRNNSPLHF.

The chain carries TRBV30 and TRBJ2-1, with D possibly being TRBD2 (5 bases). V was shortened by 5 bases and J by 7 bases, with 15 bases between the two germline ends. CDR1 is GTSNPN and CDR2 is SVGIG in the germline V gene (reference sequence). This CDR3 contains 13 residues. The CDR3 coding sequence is TGTGCCTGGGATAGGGAGACGGGGAATGAGCAGTTCTTC. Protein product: CAWDRETGNEQFF. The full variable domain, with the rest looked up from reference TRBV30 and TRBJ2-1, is SQTIHQWPATLVQPVGSPLSLECTVEGTSNPNLYWYRQAAGRGLQLLFYSVGIGQISSEVPQNLSASRPQDRQFILSSKKLLLSDSGFYLCAWDRETGNEQFFGPGTRLTVL.

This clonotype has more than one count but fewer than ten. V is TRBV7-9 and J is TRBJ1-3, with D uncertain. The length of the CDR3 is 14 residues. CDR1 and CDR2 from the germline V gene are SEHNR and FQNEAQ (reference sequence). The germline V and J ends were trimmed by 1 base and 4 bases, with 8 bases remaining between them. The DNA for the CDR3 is TGTGCCAGCAGCTTAGACGTTATCGGAAACACCATATATTTT. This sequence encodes CASSLDVIGNTIYF.

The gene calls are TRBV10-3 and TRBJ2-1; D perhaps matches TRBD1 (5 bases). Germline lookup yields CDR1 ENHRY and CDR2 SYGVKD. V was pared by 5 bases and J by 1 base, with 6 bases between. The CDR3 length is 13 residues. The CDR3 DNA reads TGTGCCATCAGTCAGGGTTCCTACAATGAGCAGTTCTTC. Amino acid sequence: CAISQGSYNEQFF.

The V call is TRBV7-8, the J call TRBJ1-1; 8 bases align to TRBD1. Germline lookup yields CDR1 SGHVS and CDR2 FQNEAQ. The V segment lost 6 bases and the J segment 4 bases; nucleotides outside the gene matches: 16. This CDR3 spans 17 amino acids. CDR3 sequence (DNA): TGTGCCAGCAGTTCAAGGACAGGGCGGTCCCGTGGCACTGAAGCTTTCTTT. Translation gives CASSSRTGRSRGTEAFF.